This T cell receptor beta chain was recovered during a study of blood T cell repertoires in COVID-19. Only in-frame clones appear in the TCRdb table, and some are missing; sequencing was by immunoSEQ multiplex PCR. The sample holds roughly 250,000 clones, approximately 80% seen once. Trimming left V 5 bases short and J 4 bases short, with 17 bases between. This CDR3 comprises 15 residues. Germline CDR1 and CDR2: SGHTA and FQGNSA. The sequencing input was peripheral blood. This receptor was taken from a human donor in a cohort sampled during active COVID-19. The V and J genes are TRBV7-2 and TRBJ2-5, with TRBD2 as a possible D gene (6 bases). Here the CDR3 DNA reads TGTGCCAGCAGCACCGTCCGCGGGAATGTAGAGACCCAGTACTTC. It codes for CASSTVRGNVETQYF.